Listed here are 8 T cell receptor beta chains from one sample, sequenced in a study of blood T cell repertoires in COVID-19. Some clones are missing from TCRdb's copy, which holds only in-frame ones; the method was immunoSEQ multiplex PCR. Of 100,000 to 120,000 clones in the sample, 88% were seen once. Sequencing input: peripheral blood. These receptors all come from a woman aged 45-59 years with acute or convalescent COVID-19.

V and J are TRBV3-1 (or the pseudogene TRBV3-2) and TRBJ1-6, with 8 positions matching TRBD1. The CDR3 extends over 16 amino acids. V was clipped by 3 bases and J by 10 bases; unmatched bases: 11. Germline CDR1 reads LGHDT; CDR2 reads YNNKEL (reference sequence). CDR3 in DNA: TGTGCCAGCAGCCAGCCCTTTACAGGGGGACGGTCACCCCTCCACTTT. Translation: CASSQPFTGGRSPLHF.

As DNA, the CDR3 is TGTGCCAGCAGCTACCTTGGCGCGGGAGTGAGAAATGAGCAGTTCTTC. It translates to CASSYLGAGVRNEQFF. The chain employs TRBV7-2 and TRBJ2-1, with 7 bases aligning to TRBD2. V gave up 4 bases and J gave up 7 bases; unmatched junction bases: 13. Germline CDR1 SGHTA, CDR2 FQGNSA. CDR3 length equals 16 residues.

V usage is TRBV5-1 and J usage is TRBJ1-1, with TRBD1 matching 8 bases. J was trimmed by 5 bases and V by 1 base; bases with no gene match: 7. CDR1 is SGHRS and CDR2 is YFSETQ in the germline V gene. The CDR3 contains 15 residues. CDR3 residues: CASSLTTGVRTEAFF. For the CDR3, the DNA is TGCGCCAGCAGCTTGACGACAGGGGTACGTACTGAAGCTTTCTTT.

The rearrangement links TRBV19 to TRBJ2-5; D is ambiguous. Germline CDR1 LNHDA, CDR2 SQIVND (reference sequence). V was clipped by 9 bases and J by 4 bases, with 9 bases between them. The CDR3 has 11 residues. In nucleotides, the CDR3 is TGTGCCAGCTCCCCAGGAGAGACCCAGTACTTC. It specifies CASSPGETQYF.

V is TRBV2 and J is TRBJ1-2; 7 nucleotides align to TRBD1. The V gene's germline CDR1 is SNHLY and CDR2 FYNNEI. CDR3 length: 16 amino acids. V dropped 7 bases and J dropped 6; count of bases not matched to a gene: 17. CDR3 DNA sequence: TGTGCCAGCATTCTCTCGGACAGGTGGACTCTCGATGGCTACACCTTC. It encodes CASILSDRWTLDGYTF.

This chain links TRBV27 with TRBJ2-1; 7 nucleotides line up with TRBD1. The CDR3 spans 15 residues. Germline CDR1 and CDR2: MNHEY and SMNVEV (reference sequence). J gave up 0 bases and V 7 bases, and 6 bases lay outside the gene matches. The CDR3 DNA reads as TGTGCCAGCACCCAAAGGGACAGCTCCTACAATGAGCAGTTCTTC. It translates to CASTQRDSSYNEQFF.

This clone was recorded once. The chain carries TRBV19 and TRBJ1-4; 10 bases agree with TRBD1. Germline lookup yields CDR1 LNHDA and CDR2 SQIVND (reference sequence). This CDR3 comprises 13 residues. The V segment lost 7 bases and the J segment 10 bases; nucleotides outside the gene matches: 6. CDR3 coding DNA: TGTGCCAGTACCGGACAGGGGGGCCGAAAACTGTTTTTT. Translation: CASTGQGGRKLFF.

DNA for the CDR3: TGTGCCAGTAGACTAGCGGGATTTTACAATGAGCAGTTCTTC. Its translation is CASRLAGFYNEQFF. The chain combines TRBV19 with TRBJ2-1, with TRBD2 matching over 10 bases. V shed 6 bases, J shed 4 bases, and the junction held 3 bases outside the gene matches. The CDR3 covers 14 residues. Germline lookup yields CDR1 LNHDA and CDR2 SQIVND (reference sequence).